The 24 T cell receptor beta chains below were found in one sample sequenced in a study of regulatory T cells in long-lasting Graves disease. Assembly of TCR beta libraries relied on iRepertoire HTBI primers together with Arm-PCR of CDR3 regions. TCRdb redid the calling of the multiplex PCR reads with MiXCR, one entry per CDR3 protein. Here the sample spans 680,000 or so distinct CDR3 sequences, around 15% being singletons. Time point here: newly diagnosed GD, antithyroid drugs for less than 3 months. PBMC-extracted RNA yielded the TCR library. This sample also appeared in a second study, on T cells in Graves' hyperthyroidism and ophthalmopathy.

Specimen: peripheral blood mononuclear cells (PBMCs), collected at new diagnosis, from a patient treated with antithyroid drugs. The source is a woman aged 25-40 years with Graves disease.

Concerning this clonotype: One end of the junction fails to match germline, which may point to a read error. The CDR3 coding sequence is TGTGCCCCCCAGGCTAGCGGGAGCCGCTTTGAGACCCAGTACTTC. Translation gives CAPQASGSRFETQYF. The chain employs TRBV20-1 and TRBJ2-5; 10 bases map to TRBD2. The CDR3 has 15 amino acids. CDR1 DFQATT and CDR2 SNEGSKA come from the germline V gene (reference sequence).

This clonotype was seen at least ten times. V is TRBV28 and J is TRBJ2-3, with 14 bases identical to TRBD2. Trimming at V came to 6 bases and at J to 6 bases, leaving 11 bases not matched to a gene. The CDR3 runs 17 residues. Germline CDR1 and CDR2: MDHEN and SYDVKM. The CDR3 loop reads CASSQGLAGGPGDTQYF. Written as DNA, the CDR3 is TGTGCCAGCAGCCAAGGACTAGCGGGAGGACCAGGGGATACGCAGTATTTT.

This clonotype has a handful of counts. The chain has TRBV5-5 and TRBJ2-2; no clear D. The germline CDR1 and CDR2 sequences are SGHKS and YYEKEE (reference sequence). Trimming removed 6 bases from V and 2 bases from J, with 20 bases in between. This CDR3 has 17 amino acids. CDR3 DNA: TGTGCCAGCACCTGGACGGCCCAACCATACAACACCGGGGAGCTGTTTTTT. This encodes CASTWTAQPYNTGELFF.

This chain joins TRBV6-1 and TRBJ1-1; 9 nucleotides align to TRBD1. The ends lost 4 bases at V and 1 base at J; junction bases unmatched: 7. Germline CDR1 MNHNS, CDR2 SASEGT. The CDR3 length is 16 residues. DNA of the CDR3: TGTGCCAGCAGTGTTTTCACAGGGGGCCAGAACACTGAAGCTTTCTTT. Its protein is CASSVFTGGQNTEAFF.

At least ten counts were recorded for this clonotype. V is TRBV5-4 and J is TRBJ2-5, with TRBD2 identical over 9 bases. CDR1 and CDR2 from the germline V gene are SGHNT and YYREEE (reference sequence). The trim removed 2 bases at V and 5 bases at J, leaving 7 bases unmatched. The CDR3 sequence is 15 residues long. CDR3 nucleotides: TGTGCCAGCAGCTTCCTAGCGGGGCCGGGCGAGACCCAGTACTTC. Amino acid sequence: CASSFLAGPGETQYF.

This clonotype was detected ten times or more. This sequence joins TRBV6-1 and TRBJ1-3; a possible D gene is TRBD1 (6 bases). Trimming removed 8 bases at V and 1 base at J, with 6 bases between. In germline, CDR1 is MNHNS, CDR2 SASEGT. CDR3 length equals 12 residues. This CDR3 reads CASQGSGNTIYF. Written as DNA, the CDR3 is TGTGCCAGCCAGGGGTCTGGAAACACCATATATTTT.

The chain uses TRBV18 and TRBJ2-3, with D unclear. This CDR3 spans 17 amino acids. Trimming cost V 3 bases and J 0 bases, with 16 bases left between them. Germline loops: CDR1 KGHSH, CDR2 LQKENI. The CDR3 region is CASSPTGTGSSTDTQYF. CDR3 coding DNA: TGTGCCAGCTCACCGACGGGTACGGGTTCTAGCACAGATACGCAGTATTTT.

The V call is TRBV3-1, the J call TRBJ2-7; maybe TRBD1 (5 bases). Between the trimmed V and J ends, which lost 4 bases and 2 bases, there was a span of 9 bases. CDR3 length: 13 amino acids. CDR1 is LGHDT and CDR2 is YNNKEL in the germline V gene (reference sequence). As DNA, the CDR3 is TGTGCCAGCAGCCCGGACAATACCTACGAGCAGTACTTC. Translating gives CASSPDNTYEQYF.

The chain combines TRBV20-1 with TRBJ2-1; TRBD2 might be the D (6 bases). The CDR3 covers 15 residues. With 6 bases removed from V and 3 bases from J, the gap between germline ends came to 18 bases. The germline CDR1 and CDR2 sequences are DFQATT and SNEGSKA (reference sequence). The CDR3 loop reads CSASSPGVIYNEQFF. CDR3 nucleotides: TGCAGTGCCTCCTCCCCGGGAGTGATCTACAATGAGCAGTTCTTC.

Ten or more counts support this clonotype. The chain links TRBV7-2 to TRBJ2-3; D ambiguous. Gene TRBJ2-5 matches the end of the DNA better, so the J call may be wrong. The CDR3 loop spans 14 amino acids. Germline V gene sequence: CDR1 SGHTA, CDR2 FQGNSA. The CDR3 DNA sequence: TGTGCCAGCAGCCTCCACCCGACCGGGGAGACCCAGTACTTC. Translated, it gives CASSLHPTGETQYF.

This clonotype was observed many times. V and J are TRBV6-5 and TRBJ2-2; 10 bases are a match to TRBD1. The CDR3 sequence is 16 residues long. V was pared by 3 bases and J by 6 bases, with 7 bases of the junction left unmatched. Per germline, CDR1 MNHEY and CDR2 SVGAGI. The CDR3 here is CASSYREGTGAGELFF. Here the CDR3 DNA reads TGTGCCAGCAGTTATCGCGAGGGGACAGGGGCCGGGGAGCTGTTTTTT.

Many counts were recorded for this clonotype. The chain joins TRBV30 to TRBJ2-7; 8 positions agree with TRBD1. Germline V gene sequence: CDR1 GTSNPN, CDR2 SVGIG (reference sequence). The J segment lost 6 bases and the V segment lost 3 bases, leaving 13 bases of the junction unmatched. This CDR3 has 15 residues. The CDR3 is CAWSIPDRGFGEQYF. DNA for the CDR3: TGTGCCTGGAGCATACCCGACAGGGGATTTGGCGAGCAGTACTTC.

In this sample, this clonotype turned up many times. The rearrangement joins TRBV7-2 to TRBJ2-1; TRBD2 matches at 11 bases. V dropped 1 base and J dropped 1; count of bases not matched to a gene: 6. The CDR3 extends over 18 amino acids. Germline V gene data show CDR1 as SGHTA and CDR2 as FQGNSA. The CDR3 DNA reads as TGTGCCAGCAGCTTAGTTGGGCTAGCGGGAGGTTCCTACAATGAGCAGTTCTTC. Amino acids: CASSLVGLAGGSYNEQFF.

This clonotype was observed at least ten times. The chain employs TRBV28 and TRBJ2-7; 7 nucleotides agree with TRBD2. The V and J ends lost 5 bases and 6 bases, in that order; junction bases with no gene match: 13. Germline loops: CDR1 MDHEN, CDR2 SYDVKM. CDR3 size: 15 residues. DNA of the CDR3: TGTGCCAGCAGTCCCCTCGGGACGGGAGGCGGCGAGCAGTACTTC. Amino acid sequence: CASSPLGTGGGEQYF. The complete variable domain, with remaining parts taken from reference TRBV28 and TRBJ2-7, reads DVKVTQSSRYLVKRTGEKVFLECVQDMDHENMFWYRQDPGLGLRLIYFSYDVKMKEKGDIPEGYSVSREKKERFSLILESASTNQTSMYLCASSPLGTGGGEQYFGPGTRLTVT.

This clonotype was detected ten times or more. CDR3 sequence (DNA): TGTGCCAGCAGGGCGGCGGTTTCACCCCTCCACTTT. It encodes CASRAAVSPLHF. This chain joins TRBV28 and TRBJ1-6; D gene ambiguous. The CDR3 runs to 12 residues. Trimming stripped 6 bases from V and 9 bases from J, with 9 bases between. Germline V CDR1 and CDR2: MDHEN, SYDVKM.

This clonotype occurred many times. V usage is TRBV28 and J usage is TRBJ1-3, with no clear D. Germline V gene sequence: CDR1 MDHEN, CDR2 SYDVKM. V was pared by 7 bases and J by 4 bases, with 8 bases between. The CDR3 contains 12 residues. The CDR3 sequence is CASIDRGNTIYF. The CDR3, as DNA: TGTGCCAGCATCGACCGCGGAAACACCATATATTTT.

For the CDR3, the DNA is TGTGCCAGCAGTCTGGAGGGGAACGGCAATTCACCCCTCCACTTT. Translation: CASSLEGNGNSPLHF. This chain uses TRBV7-9 with TRBJ1-6; possibly TRBD1 for D (5 bases). Trimming removed 6 bases from V and 7 bases from J, with 16 bases in between. Germline V gene sequence: CDR1 SEHNR, CDR2 FQNEAQ (reference sequence). The CDR3 spans 15 residues.

This clonotype has a count of ten or more. The chain is built from TRBV28 and TRBJ2-3, with 10 bases fitting TRBD1. With V trimmed by 10 bases and J by 4 bases, 8 bases remained unmatched. Germline V gives CDR1 MDHEN, CDR2 SYDVKM. This CDR3 contains 14 residues. The CDR3 region has the DNA TGTGCCATCAAACGCGACAGGGGGCCAGATACGCAGTATTTT. It specifies CAIKRDRGPDTQYF.

This clonotype was detected ten times or more. The chain carries TRBV6-1 and TRBJ2-7; 7 nucleotides line up with TRBD1. V shed 1 base and J 3 bases; nucleotides not matched to a gene: 6. The CDR3 sequence is 15 residues long. CDR1 and CDR2 from the germline V gene are MNHNS and SASEGT. CDR3 nucleotides: TGTGCCAGCAGTGAAGGGGGGACAGCTTACTACGAGCAGTACTTC. Protein product: CASSEGGTAYYEQYF.

This clonotype was picked up a small number of times. V usage is TRBV6-1 and J usage is TRBJ1-1; no reliable D call. V lost 11 bases, J lost 1 base, and 8 bases lay in between. Germline lookup yields CDR1 MNHNS and CDR2 SASEGT. The CDR3 runs 11 residues. The CDR3 here is CAPRQNTEAFF. The CDR3, as DNA: TGTGCCCCCAGACAGAACACTGAAGCTTTCTTT.

V and J are TRBV6-1 and TRBJ2-7; 12 positions agree with TRBD2. J was trimmed by 7 bases and V by 5 bases; bases with no gene match: 12. Germline-derived CDR1 and CDR2 are MNHNS and SASEGT. The CDR3 spans 16 residues. The CDR3 protein is CASSTGLAGVSREQYF. The CDR3 DNA follows: TGTGCCAGCAGTACGGGACTAGCGGGTGTTAGTCGGGAGCAGTACTTC.

This clonotype was seen ten or more times. V gene TRBV30 combines with J gene TRBJ1-1; no definite D call. The CDR3 is 14 residues long. Germline V gives CDR1 GTSNPN, CDR2 SVGIG (reference sequence). Trimming stripped 0 bases from V and 4 bases from J, with 12 bases between. Here the CDR3 reads CAWSVPKAATEAFF. The CDR3 DNA follows: TGTGCCTGGAGTGTACCGAAGGCTGCCACTGAAGCTTTCTTT.

This clonotype has at least ten counts. The rearrangement links TRBV28 to TRBJ2-7; perhaps TRBD1 as D (5 bases). The V and J ends lost 6 bases and 5 bases respectively, with 17 bases between them. This CDR3 region has 14 residues. Germline lookup yields CDR1 MDHEN and CDR2 SYDVKM. CDR3 in amino acids: CASSPPPGFNEQYF. The CDR3 nucleotides are TGTGCCAGCAGCCCCCCACCAGGGTTTAACGAGCAGTACTTC.

V usage is TRBV30 and J usage is TRBJ2-1; D may be TRBD2 (6 bases). Germline-derived CDR1 and CDR2 are GTSNPN and SVGIG (reference sequence). Trimming stripped 8 bases from V and 6 bases from J, with 8 bases between. The CDR3 is made up of 10 amino acids. CDR3 sequence: CAGTGNEQFF. CDR3 nucleotides: TGTGCCGGGACTGGCAATGAGCAGTTCTTC.